The 24 T cell receptor beta chains in this list originate from one sample, sequenced in a study of beta chain features in type 1 diabetes (dated by TCRdb to between 2017 and 2018). Library preparation was by the immunoSEQ multiplex PCR assay. All of the isolated RNA was reverse transcribed with the High Capacity cDNA Reverse Transcription Kit, so expressed TCRB transcripts were sequenced. The clones in this table, taken by TCRdb from immuneACCESS, are in-frame only. Not every clone is retained; where verified, under half of the shortfall comes from an unresolved V gene, and the cause of the rest is unknown. The sample table shows fewer than 900,000 clones, and roughly 15% are seen once. Jointly, the top ten make up 0.023% of the sample. Material for sequencing was naive CD4+ T cells from blood. Read against the paper, the sample's cell subset or site label means: true naive CD4+ T cells. Receptors originate from a woman aged 18-29 years in good health.

This chain connects TRBV18 to TRBJ2-7; possibly TRBD1 for D (5 bases). CDR1 KGHSH and CDR2 LQKENI come from the germline V gene. Trimming pared 3 bases from V and 2 bases from J, leaving 17 bases between. The CDR3 extends over 16 amino acids. The CDR3 DNA sequence: TGTGCCAGCTCACCGATGGCCAGGGCAAGGACCTACGAGCAGTACTTC. Translated: CASSPMARARTYEQYF.

The CDR3 is CASRWDRGREQYF. The CDR3, as DNA: TGTGCCAGCAGATGGGACAGGGGGCGCGAGCAGTACTTC. The chain couples TRBV28 to TRBJ2-7; 12 nucleotides agree with TRBD1. Germline trimming cut 6 bases from V and 6 bases from J; bases unmatched to any gene: 3. Per germline, CDR1 MDHEN and CDR2 SYDVKM. This CDR3 has 13 residues. The full variable domain, in which reference TRBV28 and TRBJ2-7 provide the parts outside the CDR3, is DVKVTQSSRYLVKRTGEKVFLECVQDMDHENMFWYRQDPGLGLRLIYFSYDVKMKEKGDIPEGYSVSREKKERFSLILESASTNQTSMYLCASRWDRGREQYFGPGTRLTVT.

This clone was seen only a few times. The chain uses TRBV6-6 and TRBJ1-2, with 7 bases identical to TRBD1. Germline V gene data show CDR1 as MNHNY and CDR2 as SVGAGI (reference sequence). CDR3 size: 15 residues. With 2 bases clipped from V and 4 bases from J, the junction kept 7 bases outside the gene matches. The CDR3 spells CASSYDRAQTYGYTF. CDR3 DNA: TGTGCCAGCAGTTACGACAGGGCCCAGACCTATGGCTACACCTTC.

This sequence joins TRBV7-3 and TRBJ2-1, with TRBD2 matching over 10 bases. The CDR3 length is 15 residues. Germline CDR1 reads SGHTA; CDR2 reads FQGTGA. The V segment lost 5 bases and the J segment 4 bases; nucleotides outside the gene matches: 5. CDR3 coding DNA: TGTGCCAGCAGCCATGGACTAGCGGAATACAATGAGCAGTTCTTC. Translated, it gives CASSHGLAEYNEQFF.

This clone has just one count. This sequence joins TRBV7-9 and TRBJ2-1; D is ambiguous. The CDR3 extends over 14 amino acids. V lost 2 bases and J lost 5, with 10 bases in between. Germline V gene data show CDR1 as SEHNR and CDR2 as FQNEAQ (reference sequence). The CDR3 protein is CASSLKGSDNEQFF. Here the CDR3 DNA reads TGTGCCAGCAGCTTAAAGGGTTCGGACAATGAGCAGTTCTTC.

This clone was seen only a few times. The rearrangement uses TRBV6-5 and TRBJ2-2; D is perhaps TRBD1 (6 bases). The CDR3 contains 14 residues. Germline CDR1 and CDR2: MNHEY and SVGAGI. V lost 6 bases and J 0 bases, leaving 8 bases between the germline ends. DNA for the CDR3: TGTGCCAGCAGACAGGGATCGAACACCGGGGAGCTGTTTTTT. Translated, it gives CASRQGSNTGELFF.

This clone turned up a few times. The CDR3 here is CAWSVREESDRGPHSNQPQHF. CDR3 in DNA: TGTGCCTGGAGTGTAAGAGAGGAGTCGGACAGGGGACCGCATAGCAATCAGCCCCAGCATTTT. The V gene is TRBV30, the J gene TRBJ1-5; 9 nucleotides match TRBD1. With 0 bases clipped from V and 0 bases from J, the junction kept 18 bases outside the gene matches. This CDR3 contains 21 residues. Looked up from germline, CDR1 is GTSNPN and CDR2 is SVGIG (reference sequence).

As for this clone: Additional DNA sequences in this sample encode the identical CDR3. The chain is built from TRBV29-1 and TRBJ1-3; no clear D gene. The CDR3 is 14 amino acids. V shed 4 bases and J shed 2 bases, with 12 bases lying between them. CDR1 is SQVTM, CDR2 ANQGSEA, per germline. This CDR3 reads CSVVSQVAGNTIYF. In nucleotides, the CDR3 is TGCAGCGTTGTTAGTCAGGTCGCTGGAAACACCATATATTTT. The complete variable domain, with remaining parts taken from reference TRBV29-1 and TRBJ1-3, reads SAVISQKPSRDICQRGTSLTIQCQVDSQVTMMFWYRQQPGQSLTLIATANQGSEATYESGFVIDKFPISRPNLTFSTLTVSNMSPEDSSIYLCSVVSQVAGNTIYFGEGSWLTVV.

The chain joins TRBV29-1 to TRBJ1-1, with D perhaps matching TRBD1 (5 bases). V lost 7 bases to trimming and J lost 8 bases, with 17 bases between them. Germline assignment: CDR1 SQVTM and CDR2 ANQGSEA. The CDR3 has 12 residues. The DNA of the CDR3 is TGCAGCGCCGGGGGGGGAGATCACGAAGCTTTCTTT. Protein sequence: CSAGGGDHEAFF. The variable domain in full, completed from reference TRBV29-1 and TRBJ1-1, reads SAVISQKPSRDICQRGTSLTIQCQVDSQVTMMFWYRQQPGQSLTLIATANQGSEATYESGFVIDKFPISRPNLTFSTLTVSNMSPEDSSIYLCSAGGGDHEAFFGQGTRLTVV.

This clone was seen a handful of times. The chain couples TRBV6-5 to TRBJ2-1; either TRBD1 or TRBD2 may supply D (5 bases each). Germline V gene data show CDR1 as MNHEY and CDR2 as SVGAGI. The CDR3 covers 14 residues. V was cut by 2 bases and J by 9 bases, with 14 bases left in between. The chain's CDR3 is CASSYATAGGEQFF. For the CDR3, the DNA is TGTGCCAGCAGTTACGCCACCGCTGGGGGTGAGCAGTTCTTC.

The rearrangement joins TRBV7-2 to TRBJ2-7; the match to TRBD2 covers 11 bases. The germline V gene encodes CDR1 SGHTA and CDR2 FQGNSA. V gave up 3 bases and J gave up 5 bases; unmatched junction bases: 12. The CDR3 contains 17 residues. CDR3 coding DNA: TGTGCCAGCAGCTTCTTGATACTAGCGGGAGAGGGCGACGAGCAGTACTTC. Translated: CASSFLILAGEGDEQYF.

There are a few counts of this clone. The chain uses TRBV15 and TRBJ1-1; D perhaps matches TRBD1 (5 bases). The CDR3 length is 13 residues. V lost 3 bases and J lost 3, with 8 bases in between. Germline-derived CDR1 and CDR2 are LNHNV and YYDKDF (reference sequence). The CDR3 DNA sequence: TGTGCCACCAGCAGCGGAGGGGACACTGAAGCTTTCTTT. Translation: CATSSGGDTEAFF.

This clone appeared a few times. The sample holds other DNA sequences that translate to the same CDR3. The chain combines TRBV7-2 with TRBJ2-5; D remains ambiguous. There are 13 residues in the CDR3. V lost 5 bases to trimming and J lost 2 bases, with 9 bases between them. Germline CDR1 SGHTA, CDR2 FQGNSA. CDR3 residues: CASSQDRQETQYF. CDR3 in DNA: TGTGCCAGCAGCCAAGATCGGCAAGAGACCCAGTACTTC.

This clone was observed a few times. The gene calls are TRBV11-2 and TRBJ2-2; unclear D gene. The CDR3 covers 14 residues. Germline values: CDR1 SGHAT, CDR2 FQNNGV. The V end was cut by 3 bases, the J end by 4 bases, with 9 bases between. As DNA, the CDR3 is TGTGCCAGCAGCTTGTCGATGGGCACCGGGGAGCTGTTTTTT. This encodes CASSLSMGTGELFF. Full variable domain (outside the CDR3, taken from reference TRBV11-2 and TRBJ2-2): EAGVAQSPRYKIIEKRQSVAFWCNPISGHATLYWYQQILGQGPKLLIQFQNNGVVDDSQLPKDRFSAERLKGVDSTLKIQPAKLEDSAVYLCASSLSMGTGELFFGEGSRLTVL.

This clone came up a few times. This chain connects TRBV7-9 to TRBJ1-2; D call uncertain. Trimming left V 1 base short and J 6 bases short, with 12 bases between. Germline V gene lookup returns CDR1 SEHNR and CDR2 FQNEAQ (reference sequence). CDR3 length equals 14 residues. The CDR3 sequence: CASSLEIGGNGYTF. CDR3 nucleotides: TGTGCCAGCAGCTTAGAGATCGGCGGGAATGGCTACACCTTC.

J is TRBJ2-5 and V is TRBV6-5; D gene uncertain. Germline values: CDR1 MNHEY, CDR2 SVGAGI. The V gene lost 5 bases and the J gene lost 4 bases, with 11 bases spanning the gap. This CDR3 is 13 amino acids long. The CDR3 spells CASSDGQRETQYF. The CDR3 region has the DNA TGTGCCAGCAGTGACGGGCAGAGAGAGACCCAGTACTTC.

In regard to this clone: A read error may produce the germline difference seen at one junction end. This specimen includes other DNA sequences encoding the same CDR3. The V gene is TRBV7-9, the J gene TRBJ1-4; D unclear. Germline assignment: CDR1 SEHNR and CDR2 FQNEAQ (reference sequence). The CDR3 covers 15 residues. The CDR3 DNA follows: TGTGCCAGCAGCTTACCCAACACCGGTAATGAAAAACTGTTTTTC. This gives the protein CASSLPNTGNEKLFF. Together with reference TRBV7-9 and TRBJ1-4, the CDR3 gives the full variable domain: DTGVSQNPRHKITKRGQNVTFRCDPISEHNRLYWYRQTLGQGPEFLTYFQNEAQLEKSRLLSDRFSAERPKGSFSTLEIQRTEQGDSAMYLCASSLPNTGNEKLFFGSGTQLSVL.

This clone has just a few counts. The sample holds other DNA sequences that translate to the same CDR3. This sequence joins TRBV18 and TRBJ2-1; a weak D match, TRBD1 (5 bases). This CDR3 is built from 13 residues. CDR1 and CDR2 (germline): KGHSH, LQKENI. Trimming shortened V by 3 bases and J by 6 bases, and 9 bases separated the two germline ends. DNA for the CDR3: TGTGCCAGCTCACCTAAGGGGCTCAATGAGCAGTTCTTC. It encodes CASSPKGLNEQFF.

The chain has TRBV5-1 and TRBJ2-3; D possibly corresponds to TRBD2 (6 bases). V lost 4 bases to trimming and J lost 2 bases, with 17 bases between them. This CDR3 is 16 amino acids long. CDR1 and CDR2 (germline): SGHRS, YFSETQ. The CDR3 region has the DNA TGCGCCAGCAGCCAAGGGAGACTAGTCGCCACAGATACGCAGTATTTT. Translated, it gives CASSQGRLVATDTQYF.

This rearrangement joins TRBV7-9 to TRBJ1-4; D gene ambiguous. The V gene lost 2 bases and the J gene lost 0 bases, with 10 bases spanning the gap. From germline, CDR1 is SEHNR and CDR2 FQNEAQ (reference sequence). The CDR3 runs to 16 residues. The CDR3 sequence: CASSLSGFATNEKLFF. In DNA, the CDR3 is TGTGCCAGCAGCTTATCGGGGTTTGCAACTAATGAAAAACTGTTTTTT.

This chain links TRBV6-6 with TRBJ1-4, with D possibly matching TRBD1 (6 bases). CDR1 is MNHNY, CDR2 SVGAGI, per germline (reference sequence). The V end lost 4 bases, the J end lost 8 bases, and 17 bases lay between the germline ends. This CDR3 region has 15 residues. For the CDR3, the DNA is TGTGCCAGCAGTTTAGTCCGGACAGTCGGAGAAAAACTGTTTTTT. The encoded protein is CASSLVRTVGEKLFF.

This chain joins TRBV5-5 and TRBJ2-1; TRBD2 agrees at 10 bases. This CDR3 is built from 18 residues. Trimming removed 1 base from V and 4 bases from J; junction bases left unmatched: 11. Germline CDR1 reads SGHKS; CDR2 reads YYEKEE (reference sequence). CDR3 bases: TGTGCCAGCAGCTTGAAGGTGGAGCGGGAGGGCCGGTACAATGAGCAGTTCTTC. Translated, it gives CASSLKVEREGRYNEQFF.

This clone was picked up a small number of times. In DNA, the CDR3 is TGTGCCAGCAGTGCCTCCCGAACGGGAGTGGATGGCTACACCTTC. Translation: CASSASRTGVDGYTF. The rearrangement uses TRBV25-1 and TRBJ1-2, with unresolved D. Trimming left V 4 bases short and J 6 bases short, with 18 bases between. CDR3 length: 15 amino acids. Germline V gene lookup returns CDR1 MGHDK and CDR2 SYGVNS.

This clone came up a few times. The chain is built from TRBV5-4 and TRBJ2-7; perhaps TRBD2 as D (6 bases). V was clipped by 3 bases and J by 9 bases, with 22 bases between them. The CDR3 is made up of 15 amino acids. Germline-derived CDR1 and CDR2 are SGHNT and YYREEE (reference sequence). CDR3 residues: CASSWAGGTSNMQYF. In DNA, the CDR3 is TGTGCCAGCAGCTGGGCGGGCGGGACGAGTAATATGCAGTACTTC.